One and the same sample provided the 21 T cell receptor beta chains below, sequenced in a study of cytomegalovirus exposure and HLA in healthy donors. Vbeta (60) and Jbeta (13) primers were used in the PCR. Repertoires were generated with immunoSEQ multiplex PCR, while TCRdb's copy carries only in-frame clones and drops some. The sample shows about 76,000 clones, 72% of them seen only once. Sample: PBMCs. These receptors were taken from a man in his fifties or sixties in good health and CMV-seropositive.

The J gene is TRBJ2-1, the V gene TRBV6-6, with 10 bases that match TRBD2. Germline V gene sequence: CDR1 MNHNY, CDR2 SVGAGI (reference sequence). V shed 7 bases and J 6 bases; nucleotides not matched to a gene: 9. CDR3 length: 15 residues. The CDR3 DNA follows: TGTGCCAGCAATGGTCTAGCGGGAGTTGGCAATGAGCAGTTCTTC. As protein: CASNGLAGVGNEQFF.

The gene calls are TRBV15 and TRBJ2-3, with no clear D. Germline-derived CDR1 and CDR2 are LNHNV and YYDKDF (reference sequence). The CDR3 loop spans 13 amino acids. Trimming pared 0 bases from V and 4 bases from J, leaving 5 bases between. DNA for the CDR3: TGTGCCACCAGCAGAGATGGGCCAGATACGCAGTATTTT. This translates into CATSRDGPDTQYF.

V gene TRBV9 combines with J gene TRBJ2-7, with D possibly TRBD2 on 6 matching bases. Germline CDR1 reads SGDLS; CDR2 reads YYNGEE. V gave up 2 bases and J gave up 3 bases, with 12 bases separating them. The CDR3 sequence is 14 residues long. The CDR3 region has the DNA TGTGCCAGCAGCGTCTCGGGACTGAACTACGAGCAGTACTTC. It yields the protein CASSVSGLNYEQYF.

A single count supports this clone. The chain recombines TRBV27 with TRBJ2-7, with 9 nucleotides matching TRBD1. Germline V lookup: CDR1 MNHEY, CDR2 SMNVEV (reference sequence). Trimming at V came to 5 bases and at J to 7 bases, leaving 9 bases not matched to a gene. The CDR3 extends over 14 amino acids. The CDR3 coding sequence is TGTGCCAGCAGTGTTGGGACAGGGTATGGGGAGCAGTACTTC. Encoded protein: CASSVGTGYGEQYF.

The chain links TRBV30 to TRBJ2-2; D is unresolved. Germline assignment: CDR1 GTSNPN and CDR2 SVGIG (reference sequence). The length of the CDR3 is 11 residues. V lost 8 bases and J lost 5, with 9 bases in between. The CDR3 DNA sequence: TGTGCCCCGCTGGAGACCGGGGAGCTGTTTTTT. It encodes CAPLETGELFF.

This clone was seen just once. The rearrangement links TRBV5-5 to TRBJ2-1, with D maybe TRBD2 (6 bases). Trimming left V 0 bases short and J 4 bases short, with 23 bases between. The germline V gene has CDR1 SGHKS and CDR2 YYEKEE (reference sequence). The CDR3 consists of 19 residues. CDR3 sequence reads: CASSLAVSTGTYRYNEQFF. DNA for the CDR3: TGTGCCAGCAGCTTGGCCGTCAGTACCGGGACTTATCGGTACAATGAGCAGTTCTTC.

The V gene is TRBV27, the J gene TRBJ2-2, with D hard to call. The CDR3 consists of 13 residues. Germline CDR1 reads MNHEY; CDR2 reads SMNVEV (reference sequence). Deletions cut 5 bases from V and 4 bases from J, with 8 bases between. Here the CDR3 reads CASSPPGTGELFF. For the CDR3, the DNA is TGTGCCAGCAGTCCCCCGGGCACCGGGGAGCTGTTTTTT.

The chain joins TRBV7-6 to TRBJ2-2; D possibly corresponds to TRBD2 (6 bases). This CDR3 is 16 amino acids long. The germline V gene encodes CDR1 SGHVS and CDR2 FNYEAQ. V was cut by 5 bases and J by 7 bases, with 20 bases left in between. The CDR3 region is CASSPSGGKTGGELFF. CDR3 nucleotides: TGTGCCAGCAGCCCTTCCGGGGGAAAGACTGGCGGGGAGCTGTTTTTT.

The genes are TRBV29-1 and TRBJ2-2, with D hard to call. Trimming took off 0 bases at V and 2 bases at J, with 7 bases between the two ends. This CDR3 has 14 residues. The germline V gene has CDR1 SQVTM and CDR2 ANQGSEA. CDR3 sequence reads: CSVEDTANTGELFF. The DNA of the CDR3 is TGCAGCGTTGAAGACACTGCTAACACCGGGGAGCTGTTTTTT.

DNA for the CDR3: TGTGCCAGCAGTGACTCGACTAGCGGGGGGGATGCGCAGTATTTT. Protein product: CASSDSTSGGDAQYF. The V gene is TRBV6-4, the J gene TRBJ2-3; 14 bases fit TRBD2. With V trimmed by 0 bases and J by 10 bases, 3 bases remained unmatched. The CDR3 has 15 residues. CDR1 is MRHNA and CDR2 is SNTAGT in the germline V gene.

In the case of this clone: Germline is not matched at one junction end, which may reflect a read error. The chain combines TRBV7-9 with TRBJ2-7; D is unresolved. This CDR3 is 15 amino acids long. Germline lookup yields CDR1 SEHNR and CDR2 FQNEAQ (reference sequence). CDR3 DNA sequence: TGTTCCAGCAGCCCCGACGTTCCAAGCGCTAACGAGCAGTACTTC. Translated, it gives CSSSPDVPSANEQYF.

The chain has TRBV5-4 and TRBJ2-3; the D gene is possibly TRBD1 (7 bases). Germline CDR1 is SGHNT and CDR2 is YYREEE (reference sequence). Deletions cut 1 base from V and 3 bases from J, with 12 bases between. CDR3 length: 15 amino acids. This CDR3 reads CASSLRRDSTDTQYF. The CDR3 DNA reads TGTGCCAGCAGCTTGAGGAGGGACAGTACAGATACGCAGTATTTT.

CDR3 coding DNA: TGTGCCAGCAGCTTAGTTGGGGACAGGGTCTACGAGCAGTACTTC. It is translated as CASSLVGDRVYEQYF. The J gene is TRBJ2-7, the V gene TRBV7-8, with TRBD1 identical over 9 bases. Trimming at V came to 1 base and at J to 3 bases, leaving 4 bases not matched to a gene. The CDR3 runs 15 residues. In germline, CDR1 is SGHVS, CDR2 FQNEAQ.

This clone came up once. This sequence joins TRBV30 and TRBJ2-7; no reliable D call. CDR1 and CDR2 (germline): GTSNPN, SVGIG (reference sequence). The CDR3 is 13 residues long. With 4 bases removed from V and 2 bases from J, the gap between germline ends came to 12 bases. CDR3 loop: CAWNLFNTYEQYF. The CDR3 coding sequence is TGTGCCTGGAATTTATTTAATACCTACGAGCAGTACTTC.

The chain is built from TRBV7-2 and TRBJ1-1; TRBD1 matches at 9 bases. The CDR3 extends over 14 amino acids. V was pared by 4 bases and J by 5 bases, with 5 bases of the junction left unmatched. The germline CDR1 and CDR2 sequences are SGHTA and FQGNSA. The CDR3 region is CASSYLTGGTEAFF. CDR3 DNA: TGTGCCAGCAGCTACCTGACAGGGGGGACTGAAGCTTTCTTT.

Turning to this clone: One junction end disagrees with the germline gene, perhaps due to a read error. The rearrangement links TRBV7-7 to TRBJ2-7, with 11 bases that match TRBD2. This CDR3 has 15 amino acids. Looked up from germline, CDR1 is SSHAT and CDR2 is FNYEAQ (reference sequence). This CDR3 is CASSPVAGGPYEQYF. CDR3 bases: TGTGCTAGCAGCCCGGTAGCGGGAGGGCCATACGAGCAGTACTTC. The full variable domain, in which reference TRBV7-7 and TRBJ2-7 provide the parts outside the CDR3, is GAGVSQSPRYKVTKRGQDVTLRCDPISSHATLYWYQQALGQGPEFLTYFNYEAQPDKSGLPSDRFSAERPEGSISTLTIQRTEQRDSAMYRCASSPVAGGPYEQYFGPGTRLTVT.

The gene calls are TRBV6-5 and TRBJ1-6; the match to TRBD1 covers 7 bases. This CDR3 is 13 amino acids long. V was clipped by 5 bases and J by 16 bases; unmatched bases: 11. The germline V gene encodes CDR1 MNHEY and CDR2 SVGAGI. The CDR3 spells CASSMPGDRLLHF. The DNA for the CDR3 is TGTGCCAGCAGTATGCCAGGGGACAGATTACTCCACTTT.

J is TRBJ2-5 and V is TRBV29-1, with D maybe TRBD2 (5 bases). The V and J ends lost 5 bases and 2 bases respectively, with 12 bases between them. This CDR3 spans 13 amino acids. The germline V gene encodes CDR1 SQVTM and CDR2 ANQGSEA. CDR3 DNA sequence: TGCAGCGTTCAACTCGACTATCAAGAGACCCAGTACTTC. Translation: CSVQLDYQETQYF.

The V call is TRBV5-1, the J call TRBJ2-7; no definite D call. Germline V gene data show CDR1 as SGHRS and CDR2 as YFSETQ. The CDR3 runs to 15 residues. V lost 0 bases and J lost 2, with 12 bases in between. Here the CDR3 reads CASSLVSVETYEQYF. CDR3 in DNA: TGCGCCAGCAGCTTGGTATCGGTGGAGACCTACGAGCAGTACTTC.

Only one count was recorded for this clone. The CDR3 bases are TGTGCCAGTAGTGGAAGCGGAGGAGAAAAACTGTTTTTT. This gives the protein CASSGSGGEKLFF. The rearrangement links TRBV19 to TRBJ1-4; unclear D gene. The V gene lost 5 bases and the J gene lost 8 bases, with 12 bases spanning the gap. Germline values: CDR1 LNHDA, CDR2 SQIVND (reference sequence). The CDR3 extends over 13 amino acids.

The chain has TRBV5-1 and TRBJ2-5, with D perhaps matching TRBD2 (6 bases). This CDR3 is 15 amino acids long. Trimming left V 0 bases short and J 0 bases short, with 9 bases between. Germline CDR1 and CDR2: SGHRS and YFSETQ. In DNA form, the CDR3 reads TGCGCCAGCAGCTTGGCGGAGGGGTACCAAGAGACCCAGTACTTC. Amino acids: CASSLAEGYQETQYF.